This T cell receptor beta chain originates from a study of T cell responses to AZD1222 COVID-19 vaccine. General study points: With dominance at 160-218 and 743-854, vaccine-associated CD4 TCRs spanned spike. Clonal diversity may have been underestimated, and the donors were mostly white British, with more females than males. No repertoire was sampled before or during the peak T cell response, only after it.

This clone was recorded once. What it binds is not known. The assay was immunoSEQ multiplex PCR, and TCRdb's table has in-frame clones only and misses some. The sample lists 65,000 to 100,000 clones, approximately 90% occurring once. The analysis combined second doses at about 4 or about 12 weeks. Sequenced material: peripheral blood, taken 28 days after the second AZD1222 dose. The sequence derives from an adult who received the AZD1222 COVID-19 vaccine.

CDR3 residues: CASWWGELFF. In nucleotides, the CDR3 is TGTGCCAGTTGGTGGGGGGAGCTGTTTTTT. V usage is TRBV19 and J usage is TRBJ2-2; D unclear. The ends were cut back, 8 bases at V and 8 bases at J, with 6 bases in the middle. CDR1 LNHDA and CDR2 SQIVND come from the germline V gene (reference sequence). The CDR3 has 10 residues.